This T cell receptor (beta chain) is from a study of regulatory T cells in long-lasting Graves disease. Study-wide results and limits: Accuracy may have suffered from the small sample size. Persistent patients had a count of shared public clonotypes (under 3,000) that exceeded that of new patients (about 930).

Worth noting for this clonotype: As yet, its antigen is unknown. Compared with germline, one end of the junction differs, possibly owing to a read error.

For TCR beta, libraries came from iRepertoire HTBI primers and Arm-PCR of CDR3 regions. TCRdb ran MiXCR on the multiplex PCR reads and lists one entry per CDR3 protein. This table holds a few hundred thousand distinct CDR3 sequences, 12% found once. The CDR3 covers 15 residues. CDR1 is SGHNT, CDR2 YYREEE, per germline (reference sequence). The sample's time point: newly diagnosed GD, antithyroid drugs for less than 3 months. From PBMCs, RNA was extracted and then used to make the TCR library. The same data also contributed to another study, on T cells in Graves' hyperthyroidism and ophthalmopathy. In that study: Graves' hyperthyroidism without ophthalmopathy progression within 18 months was termed stable.

The sequence came from a woman aged 18-35 years with Graves disease. This rearrangement joins TRBV5-4 to TRBJ2-3, with a possible D match to TRBD1 (6 bases). This material consisted of peripheral blood mononuclear cells (PBMCs), taken at new diagnosis, from a patient treated with antithyroid drugs. CDR3 coding DNA: TGTGCCAGCAGCTCGGACAGTATTAGCACAGATACGCGGTATTTT. Protein sequence: CASSSDSISTDTRYF.